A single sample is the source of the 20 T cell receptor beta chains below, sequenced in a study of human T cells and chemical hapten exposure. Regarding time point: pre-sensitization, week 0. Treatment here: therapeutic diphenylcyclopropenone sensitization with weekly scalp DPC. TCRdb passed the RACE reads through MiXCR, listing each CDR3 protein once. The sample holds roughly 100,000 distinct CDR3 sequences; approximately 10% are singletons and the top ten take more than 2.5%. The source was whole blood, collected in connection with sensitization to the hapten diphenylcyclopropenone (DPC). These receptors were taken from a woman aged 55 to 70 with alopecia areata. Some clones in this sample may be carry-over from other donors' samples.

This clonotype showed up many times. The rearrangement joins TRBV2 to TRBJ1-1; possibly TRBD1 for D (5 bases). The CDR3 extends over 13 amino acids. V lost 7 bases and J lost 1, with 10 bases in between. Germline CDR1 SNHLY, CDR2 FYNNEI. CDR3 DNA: TGTGCCAGCATGGGGCAGACGAACACTGAAGCTTTCTTT. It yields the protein CASMGQTNTEAFF.

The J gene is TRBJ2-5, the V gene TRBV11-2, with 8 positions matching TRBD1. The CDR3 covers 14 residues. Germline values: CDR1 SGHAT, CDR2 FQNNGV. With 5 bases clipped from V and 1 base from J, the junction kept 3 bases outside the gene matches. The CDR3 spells CASSRGTGQETQYF. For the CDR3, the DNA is TGTGCCAGCAGCCGTGGGACAGGCCAAGAGACCCAGTACTTC. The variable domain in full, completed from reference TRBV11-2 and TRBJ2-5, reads EAGVAQSPRYKIIEKRQSVAFWCNPISGHATLYWYQQILGQGPKLLIQFQNNGVVDDSQLPKDRFSAERLKGVDSTLKIQPAKLEDSAVYLCASSRGTGQETQYFGPGTRLLVL.

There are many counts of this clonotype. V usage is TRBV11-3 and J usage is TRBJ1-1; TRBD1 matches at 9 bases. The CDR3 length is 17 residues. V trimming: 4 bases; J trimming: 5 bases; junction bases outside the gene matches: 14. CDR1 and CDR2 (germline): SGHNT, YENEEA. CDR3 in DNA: TGTGCCAGCAGCTGGGGGTGGACAGGGGCCTATAGTACTGAAGCTTTCTTT. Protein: CASSWGWTGAYSTEAFF.

The CDR3 reads CASSLAWTSGTNNEQFF. The CDR3 DNA sequence: TGTGCCAGCAGCTTAGCCTGGACTAGCGGGACAAACAATGAGCAGTTCTTC. J is TRBJ2-1 and V is TRBV7-9, with 12 bases identical to TRBD2. The CDR3 covers 17 residues. J lost 5 bases, V lost 0 bases, and 5 bases had no gene match. CDR1 is SEHNR and CDR2 is FQNEAQ in the germline V gene (reference sequence).

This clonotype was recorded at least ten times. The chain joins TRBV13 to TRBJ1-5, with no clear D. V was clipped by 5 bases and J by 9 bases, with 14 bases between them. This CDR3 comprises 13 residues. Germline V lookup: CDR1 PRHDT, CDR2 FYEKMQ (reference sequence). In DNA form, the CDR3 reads TGTGCCAGCAGCCCTGGCCCCACCGGGCCCCAGCATTTT. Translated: CASSPGPTGPQHF.

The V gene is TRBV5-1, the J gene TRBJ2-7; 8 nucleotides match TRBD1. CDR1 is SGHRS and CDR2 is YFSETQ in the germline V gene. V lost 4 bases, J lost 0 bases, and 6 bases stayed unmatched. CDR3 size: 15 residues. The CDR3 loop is CASSPGQVSSYEQYF. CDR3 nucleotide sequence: TGCGCCAGCAGCCCGGGACAGGTGAGCTCCTACGAGCAGTACTTC.

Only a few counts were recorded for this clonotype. CDR3 in amino acids: CATSYDRGPYNEQFF. As DNA, the CDR3 is TGTGCCACCTCCTATGACAGAGGCCCTTACAATGAGCAGTTCTTC. The chain has TRBV15 and TRBJ2-1; D possibly corresponds to TRBD1 (5 bases). Trimming cost V 8 bases and J 4 bases, with 18 bases left between them. The CDR3 consists of 15 residues. Germline V CDR1 and CDR2: LNHNV, YYDKDF (reference sequence).

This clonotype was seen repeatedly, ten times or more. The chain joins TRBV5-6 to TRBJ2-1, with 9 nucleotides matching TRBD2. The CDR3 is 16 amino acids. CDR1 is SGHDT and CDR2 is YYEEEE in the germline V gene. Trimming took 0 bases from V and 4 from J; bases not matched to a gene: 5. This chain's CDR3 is CASSLGGGALYNEQFF. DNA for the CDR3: TGTGCCAGCAGCTTGGGCGGGGGGGCCCTTTACAATGAGCAGTTCTTC.

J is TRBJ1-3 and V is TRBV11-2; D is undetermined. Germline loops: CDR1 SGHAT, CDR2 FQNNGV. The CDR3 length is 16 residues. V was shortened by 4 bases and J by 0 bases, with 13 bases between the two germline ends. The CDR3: CASSSRTVSSGNTIYF. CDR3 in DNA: TGTGCCAGCAGCTCGAGGACTGTTAGCTCTGGAAACACCATATATTTT.

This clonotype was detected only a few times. In nucleotides, the CDR3 is TGCGCCAGCAGCCGCCTTGGACTAGCGGCCCCCACAGATACGCAGTATTTT. Protein sequence: CASSRLGLAAPTDTQYF. V and J are TRBV4-1 and TRBJ2-3, with TRBD2 matching 10 bases. The CDR3 sequence is 17 residues long. Germline values: CDR1 MGHRA, CDR2 YSYEKL. V dropped 4 bases and J dropped 2; count of bases not matched to a gene: 9.

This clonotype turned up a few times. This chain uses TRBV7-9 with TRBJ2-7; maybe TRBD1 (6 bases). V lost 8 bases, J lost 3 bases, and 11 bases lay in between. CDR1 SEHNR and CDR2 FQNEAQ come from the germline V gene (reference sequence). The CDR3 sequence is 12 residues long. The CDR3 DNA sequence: TGTGCCAGCGATACAGGGTTCTACGAGCAGTACTTC. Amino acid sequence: CASDTGFYEQYF.

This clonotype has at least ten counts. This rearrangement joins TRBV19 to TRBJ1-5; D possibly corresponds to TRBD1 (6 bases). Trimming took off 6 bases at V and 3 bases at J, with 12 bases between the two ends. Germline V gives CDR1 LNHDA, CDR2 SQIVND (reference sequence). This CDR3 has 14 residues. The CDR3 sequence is CASRVRTDNQPQHF. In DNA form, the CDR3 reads TGTGCCAGTAGGGTCAGGACAGACAATCAGCCCCAGCATTTT.

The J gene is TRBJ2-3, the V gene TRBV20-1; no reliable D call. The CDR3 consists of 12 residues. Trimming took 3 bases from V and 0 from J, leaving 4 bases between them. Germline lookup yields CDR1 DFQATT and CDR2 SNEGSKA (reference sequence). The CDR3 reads CSARISTDTQYF. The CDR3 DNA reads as TGCAGTGCTAGGATTAGCACAGATACGCAGTATTTT.

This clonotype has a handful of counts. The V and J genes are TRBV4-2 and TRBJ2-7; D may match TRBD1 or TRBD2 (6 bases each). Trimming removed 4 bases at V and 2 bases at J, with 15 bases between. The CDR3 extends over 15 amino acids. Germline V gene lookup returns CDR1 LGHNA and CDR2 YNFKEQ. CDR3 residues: CASSPRGEPTYEQYF. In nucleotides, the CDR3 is TGTGCCAGCAGCCCAAGGGGGGAACCAACCTACGAGCAGTACTTC.

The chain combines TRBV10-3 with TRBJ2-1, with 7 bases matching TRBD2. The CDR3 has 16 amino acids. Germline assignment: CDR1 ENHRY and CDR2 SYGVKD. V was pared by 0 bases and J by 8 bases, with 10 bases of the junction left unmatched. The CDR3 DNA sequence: TGTGCCATCAGTGAGTCTCCGGGACGGGGAGGGCATGAGCAGTTCTTC. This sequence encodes CAISESPGRGGHEQFF.

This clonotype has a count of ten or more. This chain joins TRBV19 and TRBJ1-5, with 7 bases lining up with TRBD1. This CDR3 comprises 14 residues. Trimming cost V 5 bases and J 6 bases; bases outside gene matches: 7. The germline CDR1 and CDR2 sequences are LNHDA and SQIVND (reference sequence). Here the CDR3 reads CASSDHRGFQPQHF. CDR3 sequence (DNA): TGTGCCAGTAGTGACCACAGGGGTTTTCAGCCCCAGCATTTT. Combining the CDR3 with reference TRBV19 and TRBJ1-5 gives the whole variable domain DGGITQSPKYLFRKEGQNVTLSCEQNLNHDAMYWYRQDPGQGLRLIYYSQIVNDFQKGDIAEGYSVSREKKESFPLTVTSAQKNPTAFYLCASSDHRGFQPQHFGDGTRLSIL.

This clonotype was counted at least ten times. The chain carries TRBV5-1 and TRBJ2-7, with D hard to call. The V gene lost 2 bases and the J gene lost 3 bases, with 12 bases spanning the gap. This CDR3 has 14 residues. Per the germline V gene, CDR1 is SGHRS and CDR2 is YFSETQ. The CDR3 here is CASSFTTANYEQYF. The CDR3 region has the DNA TGCGCCAGCAGCTTTACGACCGCAAACTACGAGCAGTACTTC. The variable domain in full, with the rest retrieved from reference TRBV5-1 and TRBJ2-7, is KAGVTQTPRYLIKTRGQQVTLSCSPISGHRSVSWYQQTPGQGLQFLFEYFSETQRNKGNFPGRFSGRQFSNSRSEMNVSTLELGDSALYLCASSFTTANYEQYFGPGTRLTVT.

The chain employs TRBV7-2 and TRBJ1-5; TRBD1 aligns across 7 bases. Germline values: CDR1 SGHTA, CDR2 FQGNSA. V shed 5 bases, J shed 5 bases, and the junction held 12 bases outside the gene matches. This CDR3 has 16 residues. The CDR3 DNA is TGTGCCAGCAGCGCACAGACAGGGATCGGGTATCAGCCCCAGCATTTT. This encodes CASSAQTGIGYQPQHF.

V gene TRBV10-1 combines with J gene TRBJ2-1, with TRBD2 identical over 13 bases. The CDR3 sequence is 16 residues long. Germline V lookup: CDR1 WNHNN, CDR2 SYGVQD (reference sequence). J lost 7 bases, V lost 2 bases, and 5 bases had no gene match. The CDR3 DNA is TGCGCCAGCAGTGAGACTAGCGGGGGGGCACGGAATGAGCAGTTCTTC. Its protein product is CASSETSGGARNEQFF.

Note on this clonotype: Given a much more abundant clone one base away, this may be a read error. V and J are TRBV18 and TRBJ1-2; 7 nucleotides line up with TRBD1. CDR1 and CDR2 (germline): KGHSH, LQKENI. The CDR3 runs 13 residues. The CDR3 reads CASSFDRDYGCTF. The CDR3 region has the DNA TGTGCCAGCTCATTTGACAGGGACTATGGCTGCACCTTC. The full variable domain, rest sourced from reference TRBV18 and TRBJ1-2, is NAGVMQNPRHLVRRRGQEARLRCSPMKGHSHVYWYRQLPEEGLKFMVYLQKENIIDESGMPKERFSAEFPKEGPSILRIQQVVRGDSAAYFCASSFDRDYGCTFGSGTRLTVV.